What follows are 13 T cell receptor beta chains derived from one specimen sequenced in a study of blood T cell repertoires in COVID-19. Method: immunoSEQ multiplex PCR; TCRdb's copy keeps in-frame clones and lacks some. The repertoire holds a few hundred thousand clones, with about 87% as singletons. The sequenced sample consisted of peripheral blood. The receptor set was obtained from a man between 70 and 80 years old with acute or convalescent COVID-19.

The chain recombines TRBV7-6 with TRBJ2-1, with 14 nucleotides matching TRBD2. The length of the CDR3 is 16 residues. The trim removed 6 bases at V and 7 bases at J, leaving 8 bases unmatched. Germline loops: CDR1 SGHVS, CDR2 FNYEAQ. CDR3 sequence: CASSRGWTSGRNEQFF. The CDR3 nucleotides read TGTGCCAGCAGTCGCGGTTGGACTAGCGGGAGGAATGAGCAGTTCTTC.

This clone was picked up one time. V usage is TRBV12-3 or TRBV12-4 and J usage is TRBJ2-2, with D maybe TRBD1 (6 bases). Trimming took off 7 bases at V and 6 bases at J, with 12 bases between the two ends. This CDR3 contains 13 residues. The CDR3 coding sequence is TGTGCCAGCACCCTAAGACAGGCCGGGGAGCTGTTTTTT. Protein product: CASTLRQAGELFF.

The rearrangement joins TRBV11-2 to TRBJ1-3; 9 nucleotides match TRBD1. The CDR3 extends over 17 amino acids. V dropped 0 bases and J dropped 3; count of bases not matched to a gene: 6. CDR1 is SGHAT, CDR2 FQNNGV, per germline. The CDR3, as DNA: TGTGCCAGCAGCTTAGACAACACAGGGGGCGGTGGAAACACCATATATTTT. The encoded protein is CASSLDNTGGGGNTIYF.

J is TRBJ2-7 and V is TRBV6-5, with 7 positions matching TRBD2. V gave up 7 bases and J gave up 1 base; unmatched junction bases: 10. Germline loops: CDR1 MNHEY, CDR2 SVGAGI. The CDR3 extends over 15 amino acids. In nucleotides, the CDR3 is TGTGCCAGCAAAAACCGGGGGAGGGCATCCTACGAGCAGTACTTC. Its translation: CASKNRGRASYEQYF.

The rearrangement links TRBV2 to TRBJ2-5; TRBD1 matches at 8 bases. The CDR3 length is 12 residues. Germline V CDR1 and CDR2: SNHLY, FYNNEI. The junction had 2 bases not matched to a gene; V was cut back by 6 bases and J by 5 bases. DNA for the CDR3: TGTGCCAGCAGCAACAGGGGGGAGACCCAGTACTTC. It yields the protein CASSNRGETQYF. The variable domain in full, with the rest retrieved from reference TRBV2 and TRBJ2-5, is EPEVTQTPSHQVTQMGQEVILRCVPISNHLYFYWYRQILGQKVEFLVSFYNNEISEKSEIFDDQFSVERPDGSNFTLKIRSTKLEDSAMYFCASSNRGETQYFGPGTRLLVL.

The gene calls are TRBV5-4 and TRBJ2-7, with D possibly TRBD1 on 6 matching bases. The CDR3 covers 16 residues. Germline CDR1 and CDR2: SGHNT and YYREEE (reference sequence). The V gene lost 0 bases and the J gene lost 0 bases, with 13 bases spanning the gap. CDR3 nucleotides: TGTGCCAGCAGCTTGGGGGGACAAAGAATCTCCTACGAGCAGTACTTC. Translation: CASSLGGQRISYEQYF.

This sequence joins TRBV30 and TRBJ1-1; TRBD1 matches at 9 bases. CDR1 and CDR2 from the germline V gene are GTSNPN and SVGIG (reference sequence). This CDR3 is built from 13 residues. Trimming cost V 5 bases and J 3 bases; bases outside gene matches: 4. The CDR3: CAWSDRGYTEAFF. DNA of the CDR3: TGTGCCTGGTCGGACAGGGGATACACTGAAGCTTTCTTT. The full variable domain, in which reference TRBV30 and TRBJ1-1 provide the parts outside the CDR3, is SQTIHQWPATLVQPVGSPLSLECTVEGTSNPNLYWYRQAAGRGLQLLFYSVGIGQISSEVPQNLSASRPQDRQFILSSKKLLLSDSGFYLCAWSDRGYTEAFFGQGTRLTVV.

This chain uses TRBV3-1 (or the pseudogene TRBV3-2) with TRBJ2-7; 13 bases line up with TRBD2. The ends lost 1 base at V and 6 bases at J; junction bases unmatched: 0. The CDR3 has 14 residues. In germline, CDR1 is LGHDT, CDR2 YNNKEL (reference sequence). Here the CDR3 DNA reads TGTGCCAGCAGCCAAGGACTAGCGGGAGGCGAGCAGTACTTC. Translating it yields CASSQGLAGGEQYF.

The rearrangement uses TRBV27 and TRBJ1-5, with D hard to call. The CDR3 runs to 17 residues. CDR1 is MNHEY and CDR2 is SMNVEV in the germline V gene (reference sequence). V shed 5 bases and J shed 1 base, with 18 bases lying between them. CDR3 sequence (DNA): TGTGCCAGCAGTCCGCTCGGAGGCAGGATGAGCAATCAGCCCCAGCATTTT. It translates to CASSPLGGRMSNQPQHF.

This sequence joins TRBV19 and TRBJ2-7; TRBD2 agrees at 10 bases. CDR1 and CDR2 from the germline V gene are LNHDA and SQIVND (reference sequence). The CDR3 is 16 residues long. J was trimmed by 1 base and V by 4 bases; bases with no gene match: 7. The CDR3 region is CASSTRLAGGSYEQYF. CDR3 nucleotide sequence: TGTGCCAGTAGTACCCGATTAGCGGGAGGATCCTACGAGCAGTACTTC.

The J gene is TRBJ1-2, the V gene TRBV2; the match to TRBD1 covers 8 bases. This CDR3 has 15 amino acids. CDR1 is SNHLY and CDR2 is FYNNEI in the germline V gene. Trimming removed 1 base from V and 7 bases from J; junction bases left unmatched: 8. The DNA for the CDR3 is TGTGCCAGCAGTGAAGGGGGACAGGTGGTGAGTGGCTACACCTTC. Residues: CASSEGGQVVSGYTF.

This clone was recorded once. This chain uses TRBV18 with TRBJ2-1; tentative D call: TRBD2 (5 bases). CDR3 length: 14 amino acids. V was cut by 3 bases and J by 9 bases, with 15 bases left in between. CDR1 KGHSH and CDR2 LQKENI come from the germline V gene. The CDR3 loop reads CASSPPRGLGEQFF. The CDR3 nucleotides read TGTGCCAGCTCACCCCCGAGAGGGTTAGGTGAGCAGTTCTTC.

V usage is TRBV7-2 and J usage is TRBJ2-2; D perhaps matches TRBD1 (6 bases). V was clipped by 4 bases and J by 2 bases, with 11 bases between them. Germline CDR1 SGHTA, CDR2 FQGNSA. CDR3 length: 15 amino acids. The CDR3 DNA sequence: TGTGCCAGCAGCTCCAGGGGACCTAACACCGGGGAGCTGTTTTTT. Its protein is CASSSRGPNTGELFF.